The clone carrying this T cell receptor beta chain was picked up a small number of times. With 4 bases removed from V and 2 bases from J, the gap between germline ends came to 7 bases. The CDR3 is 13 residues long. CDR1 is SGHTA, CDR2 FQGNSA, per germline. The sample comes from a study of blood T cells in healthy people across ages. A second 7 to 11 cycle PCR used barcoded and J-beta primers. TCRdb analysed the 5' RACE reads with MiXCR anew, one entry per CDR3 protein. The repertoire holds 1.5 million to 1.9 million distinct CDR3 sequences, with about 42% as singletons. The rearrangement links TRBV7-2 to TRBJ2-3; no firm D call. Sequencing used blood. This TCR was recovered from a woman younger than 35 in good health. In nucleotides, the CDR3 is TGTGCCAGCAGCTCCCCCGTCACAGATACGCAGTATTTT. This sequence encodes CASSSPVTDTQYF.